The rows below give T cell receptor beta chains drawn from one sample of a study of CD8+ T cells in alopecia areata. Method: immunoSEQ multiplex PCR; TCRdb's copy keeps in-frame clones and lacks some. Here the sample spans around 200,000 clones, around three fifths being singletons. The sequences come from CD8+ T cells sorted from blood, collected at week 24, from a patient treated with tofacitinib. The source is a human donor with alopecia areata. The CDR3 runs from the conserved cysteine through the conserved F or W. Fields, in order: J gene, clone size, V gene, D gene, CDR3 protein, CDR3 DNA. D genes are given only for firm matches. Rows may omit the clone size; those that give it use once, few, many or a size class.

TRBJ2-1,-,TRBV27,-,CASSSRVKEGDNEQFF,TGTGCCAGCAGTTCCCGCGTGAAAGAGGGTGACAATGAGCAGTTCTTC
TRBJ2-3,-,TRBV5-1,TRBD2,CASSPAVGAGGGDTQYF,TGCGCCAGCAGCCCCGCCGTTGGAGCGGGGGGAGGAGATACGCAGTATTTT
TRBJ1-2,few,TRBV7-9,-,CASSAQPPIQGWDGYTF,TGTGCCAGCAGCGCTCAGCCACCCATTCAGGGTTGGGATGGCTACACCTTC
TRBJ1-2,-,TRBV2,TRBD1,CASSEPRGSRSGYTF,TGTGCCAGCAGTGAACCCAGGGGGAGTAGGTCTGGCTACACCTTC
TRBJ1-6,-,TRBV6-6,-,CASSFTGDNSPLHF,TGTGCCAGCAGTTTCACCGGGGATAATTCACCCCTCCACTTT
TRBJ1-1,few,TRBV2,TRBD1,CARLRQGVGAFF,TGTGCCAGGCTCCGACAGGGGGTTGGAGCTTTCTTT
TRBJ2-5,-,TRBV29-1,TRBD1,CSVTGQGGTQYF,TGCAGCGTTACAGGACAGGGAGGGACCCAGTACTTC
TRBJ2-1,-,TRBV4-1,TRBD2,CASSQETSGAFNEQFF,TGCGCCAGCAGCCAAGAGACTAGCGGGGCGTTCAATGAGCAGTTCTTC
TRBJ2-1,-,TRBV30,-,CAWSVLGDLQFF,TGTGCCTGGAGTGTACTCGGGGACCTGCAGTTCTTC
TRBJ2-2,-,TRBV11-3,-,CASSFDLGAAPNTGELFF,TGTGCCAGCAGCTTCGATTTGGGGGCCGCGCCGAACACCGGGGAGCTGTTTTTT
TRBJ2-6,-,TRBV30,TRBD1,CAWDRGYGANVLTF,TGTGCCTGGGACAGGGGGTATGGGGCCAACGTCCTGACTTTC
TRBJ2-1,few,TRBV4-1,TRBD1,CASSQDTGQGEAGEQFF,TGCGCCAGCAGCCAAGACACGGGACAGGGCGAAGCGGGGGAGCAGTTCTTC
TRBJ1-1,-,TRBV18,TRBD1,CASSPNRGEAFF,TGTGCCAGCTCACCCAACAGGGGTGAAGCTTTCTTT
TRBJ2-1,-,TRBV30,-,CAWSVSRWEQFF,TGTGCCTGGAGTGTCAGTCGTTGGGAGCAGTTCTTC
TRBJ1-2,-,TRBV7-9,TRBD1,CASSPRDSRYGYTF,TGTGCCAGCAGCCCCCGGGACAGCCGCTATGGCTACACCTTC
TRBJ2-5,-,TRBV7-9,-,CASSSPDFFRETQYF,TGTGCCAGCAGCTCCCCCGACTTTTTTCGCGAGACCCAGTACTTC
TRBJ2-3,few,TRBV5-1,-,CASTQDSLDTDTQYF,TGCGCCAGCACCCAGGACAGTCTCGACACAGATACGCAGTATTTT
TRBJ2-1,-,TRBV6-5,-,CASTTGDEQFF,TGTGCCAGCACGACAGGAGACGAGCAGTTCTTC
TRBJ2-1,few,TRBV7-9,-,CALGQRNEQFF,TGTGCCCTGGGCCAGCGGAATGAGCAGTTCTTC
TRBJ2-7,-,TRBV13,TRBD1,CASSSGQGYEQYF,TGTGCCAGCAGCTCGGGACAGGGGTACGAGCAGTACTTC
TRBJ2-7,-,TRBV29-1,-,CSVGLRGEQYF,TGCAGCGTCGGGTTGAGGGGGGAGCAGTACTTC
TRBJ1-6,few,TRBV5-6,-,CASSTDRKSSYNSPLHF,TGTGCCAGCAGCACCGACAGAAAAAGCTCCTATAATTCACCCCTCCACTTT
TRBJ2-2,-,TRBV6-5,-,CASANTGELFF,TGTGCCAGCGCAAACACCGGGGAGCTGTTTTTT
TRBJ2-7,-,TRBV5-1,TRBD1,CASSQGAREQYF,TGCGCCAGCAGTCAGGGGGCGAGGGAGCAGTACTTC
TRBJ1-1,once,TRBV27,-,CASSPSGTHEAFF,TGTGCCAGCAGTCCATCCGGGACACATGAAGCTTTCTTT
TRBJ2-3,-,TRBV27,TRBD2,CASSKPGLAQSSTDTQYF,TGTGCCAGCAGTAAGCCGGGACTAGCGCAATCTAGCACAGATACGCAGTATTTT
TRBJ1-4,-,TRBV30,-,CAWSVLGEKLFF,TGTGCCTGGAGTGTACTCGGGGAAAAACTGTTTTTT
TRBJ2-3,few,TRBV4-1,TRBD2,CASSQDFLAGGPDTQYF,TGCGCCAGCAGCCAAGATTTCCTAGCGGGGGGGCCAGATACGCAGTATTTT